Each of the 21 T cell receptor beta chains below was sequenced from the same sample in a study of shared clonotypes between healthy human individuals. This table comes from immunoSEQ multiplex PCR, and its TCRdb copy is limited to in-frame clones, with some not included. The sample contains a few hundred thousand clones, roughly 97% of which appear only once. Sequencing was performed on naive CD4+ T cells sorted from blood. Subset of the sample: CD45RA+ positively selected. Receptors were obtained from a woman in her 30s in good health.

DNA of the CDR3: TGTGCCAGCAGAACTACTACTGAAGCTTTCTTT. Encoded protein: CASRTTTEAFF. The V and J genes are TRBV28 and TRBJ1-1; D remains ambiguous. V shed 6 bases and J shed 5 bases, with 7 bases lying between them. The length of the CDR3 is 11 residues. Per the germline V gene, CDR1 is MDHEN and CDR2 is SYDVKM.

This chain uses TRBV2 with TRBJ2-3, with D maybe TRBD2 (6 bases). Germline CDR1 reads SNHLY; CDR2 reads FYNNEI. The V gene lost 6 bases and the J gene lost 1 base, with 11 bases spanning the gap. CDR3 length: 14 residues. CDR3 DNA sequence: TGTGCCAGCAGCCGTCTAGCGCGCACAGATACGCAGTATTTT. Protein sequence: CASSRLARTDTQYF. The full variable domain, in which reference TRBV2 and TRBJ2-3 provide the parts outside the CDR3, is EPEVTQTPSHQVTQMGQEVILRCVPISNHLYFYWYRQILGQKVEFLVSFYNNEISEKSEIFDDQFSVERPDGSNFTLKIRSTKLEDSAMYFCASSRLARTDTQYFGPGTRLTVL.

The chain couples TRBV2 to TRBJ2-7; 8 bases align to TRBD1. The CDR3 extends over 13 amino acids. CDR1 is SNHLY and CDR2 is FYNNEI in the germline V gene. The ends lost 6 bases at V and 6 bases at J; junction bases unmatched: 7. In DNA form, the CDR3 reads TGTGCCAGCAGATACAGGGGGTCGAGCGAGCAGTACTTC. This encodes CASRYRGSSEQYF.

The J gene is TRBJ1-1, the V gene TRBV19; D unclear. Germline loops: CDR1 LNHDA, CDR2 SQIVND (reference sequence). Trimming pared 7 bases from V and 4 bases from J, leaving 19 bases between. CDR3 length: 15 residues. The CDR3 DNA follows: TGTGCCAGTACTCGAGGTGGGAGTGGTGGCACTGAAGCTTTCTTT. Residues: CASTRGGSGGTEAFF. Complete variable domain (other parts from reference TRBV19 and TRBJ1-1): DGGITQSPKYLFRKEGQNVTLSCEQNLNHDAMYWYRQDPGQGLRLIYYSQIVNDFQKGDIAEGYSVSREKKESFPLTVTSAQKNPTAFYLCASTRGGSGGTEAFFGQGTRLTVV.

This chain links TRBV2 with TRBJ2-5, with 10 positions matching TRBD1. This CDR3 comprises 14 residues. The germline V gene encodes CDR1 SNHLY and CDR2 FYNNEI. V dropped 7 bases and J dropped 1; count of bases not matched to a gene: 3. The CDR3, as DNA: TGTGCCAGCAACCGACAGGGGGCCCAAGAGACCCAGTACTTC. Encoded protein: CASNRQGAQETQYF.

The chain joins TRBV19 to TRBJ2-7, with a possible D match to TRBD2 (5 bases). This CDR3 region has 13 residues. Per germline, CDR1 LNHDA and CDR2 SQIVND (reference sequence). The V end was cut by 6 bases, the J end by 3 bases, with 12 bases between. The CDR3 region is CASSWELGYEQYF. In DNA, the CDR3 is TGTGCCAGTAGCTGGGAGTTGGGCTACGAGCAGTACTTC.

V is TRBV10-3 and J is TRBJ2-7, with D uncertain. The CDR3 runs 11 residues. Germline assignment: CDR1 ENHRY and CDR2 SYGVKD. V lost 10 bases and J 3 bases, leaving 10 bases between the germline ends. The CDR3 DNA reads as TGTGCCACCGGGTCGAACTACGAGCAGTACTTC. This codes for CATGSNYEQYF.

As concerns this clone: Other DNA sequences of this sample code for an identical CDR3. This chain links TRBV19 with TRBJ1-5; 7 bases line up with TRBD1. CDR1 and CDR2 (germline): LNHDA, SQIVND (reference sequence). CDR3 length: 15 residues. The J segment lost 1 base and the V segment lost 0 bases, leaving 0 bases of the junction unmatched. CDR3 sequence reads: CASSIDRGSNQPQHF. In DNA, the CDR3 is TGTGCCAGTAGTATAGACAGGGGGAGCAATCAGCCCCAGCATTTT.

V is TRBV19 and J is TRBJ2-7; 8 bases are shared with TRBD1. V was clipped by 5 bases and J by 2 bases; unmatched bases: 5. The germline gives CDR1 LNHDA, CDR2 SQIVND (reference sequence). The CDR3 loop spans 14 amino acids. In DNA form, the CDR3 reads TGTGCCAGTAGTGGAGTGACAGGGGCCTACGAGCAGTACTTC. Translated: CASSGVTGAYEQYF.

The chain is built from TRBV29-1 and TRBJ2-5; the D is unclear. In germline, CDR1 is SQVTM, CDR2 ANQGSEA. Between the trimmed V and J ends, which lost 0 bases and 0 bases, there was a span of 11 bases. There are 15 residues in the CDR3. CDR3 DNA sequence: TGCAGCGTTGAAGAACAAGCTTGGTACCAAGAGACCCAGTACTTC. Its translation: CSVEEQAWYQETQYF.

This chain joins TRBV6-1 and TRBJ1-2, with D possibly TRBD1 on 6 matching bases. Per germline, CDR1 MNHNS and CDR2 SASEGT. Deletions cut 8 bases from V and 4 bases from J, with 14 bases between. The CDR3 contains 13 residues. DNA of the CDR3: TGTGCCAGCGTTATAACAGGGTTCTATGGCTACACCTTC. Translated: CASVITGFYGYTF.

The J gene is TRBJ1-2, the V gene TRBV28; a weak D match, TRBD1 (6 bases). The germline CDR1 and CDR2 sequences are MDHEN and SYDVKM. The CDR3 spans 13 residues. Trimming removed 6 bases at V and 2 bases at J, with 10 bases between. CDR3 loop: CASRYGQNYGYTF. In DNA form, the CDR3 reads TGTGCCAGCAGATACGGACAGAACTATGGCTACACCTTC.

DNA of the CDR3: TGTGCCAGCAGCTGGTCCTACAATGAGCAGTTCTTC. Protein sequence: CASSWSYNEQFF. The gene calls are TRBV6-6 and TRBJ2-1; D not certain. Germline CDR1 is MNHNY and CDR2 is SVGAGI (reference sequence). The CDR3 runs to 12 residues. The V gene lost 6 bases and the J gene lost 1 base, with 4 bases spanning the gap.

CDR3 protein: CASSPPVSARITEAFF. DNA for the CDR3: TGTGCCAGCTCACCACCGGTTTCAGCCCGTATCACTGAAGCTTTCTTT. V usage is TRBV18 and J usage is TRBJ1-1; no clear D gene. The CDR3 is 16 residues long. V was cut by 0 bases and J by 4 bases, with 15 bases left in between. The V gene's germline CDR1 is KGHSH and CDR2 LQKENI.

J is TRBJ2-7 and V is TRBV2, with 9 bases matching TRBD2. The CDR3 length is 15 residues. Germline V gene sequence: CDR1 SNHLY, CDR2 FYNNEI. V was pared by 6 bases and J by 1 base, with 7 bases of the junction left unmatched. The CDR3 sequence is CASRGGLARSYEQYF. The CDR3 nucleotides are TGTGCCAGCAGGGGGGGACTAGCCCGTTCCTACGAGCAGTACTTC.

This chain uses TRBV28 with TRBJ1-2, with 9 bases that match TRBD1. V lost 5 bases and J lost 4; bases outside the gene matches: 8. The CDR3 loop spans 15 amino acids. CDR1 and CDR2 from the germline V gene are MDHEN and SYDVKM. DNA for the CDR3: TGTGCCAGCAGTGGGGGACAGGGTTTAGGCTATGGCTACACCTTC. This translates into CASSGGQGLGYGYTF.

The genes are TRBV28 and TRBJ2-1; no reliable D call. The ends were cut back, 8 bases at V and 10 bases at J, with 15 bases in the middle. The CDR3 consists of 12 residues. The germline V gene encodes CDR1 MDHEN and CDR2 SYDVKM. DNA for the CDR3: TGTGCCAGCGGCCAGGTAGTTTGGGAGCAGTTCTTC. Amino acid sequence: CASGQVVWEQFF.

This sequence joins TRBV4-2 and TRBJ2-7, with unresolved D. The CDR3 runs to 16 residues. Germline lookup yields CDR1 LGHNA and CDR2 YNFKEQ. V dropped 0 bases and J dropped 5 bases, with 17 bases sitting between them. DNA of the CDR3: TGTGCCAGCAGCCAAGATCATGACTGGTCTAGGGACGAGCAGTACTTC. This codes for CASSQDHDWSRDEQYF.

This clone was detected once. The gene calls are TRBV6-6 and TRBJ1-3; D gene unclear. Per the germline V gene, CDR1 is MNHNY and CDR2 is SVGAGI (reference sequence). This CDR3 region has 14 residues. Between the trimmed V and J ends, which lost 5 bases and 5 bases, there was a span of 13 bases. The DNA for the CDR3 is TGTGCCAGCAGTAACGGAGTACTCAGAAACACCATATATTTT. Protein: CASSNGVLRNTIYF.

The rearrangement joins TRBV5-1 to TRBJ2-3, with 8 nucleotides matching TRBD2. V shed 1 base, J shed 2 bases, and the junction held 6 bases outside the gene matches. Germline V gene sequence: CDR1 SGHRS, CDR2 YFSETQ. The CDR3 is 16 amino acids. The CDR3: CASSLIPGGTTDTQYF. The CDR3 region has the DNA TGCGCCAGCAGCTTGATTCCGGGAGGGACCACAGATACGCAGTATTTT.

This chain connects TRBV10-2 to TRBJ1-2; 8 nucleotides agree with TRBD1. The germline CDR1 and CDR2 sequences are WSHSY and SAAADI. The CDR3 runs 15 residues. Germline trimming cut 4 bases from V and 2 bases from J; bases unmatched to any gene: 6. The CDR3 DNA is TGCGCCAGCAGTGGGCCTGGACAGGGAAACTATGGCTACACCTTC. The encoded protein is CASSGPGQGNYGYTF.